Below, 15 T cell receptor beta chains from the same sample are listed, as sequenced in a study of blood T cell repertoires in COVID-19. The repertoire was sequenced with immunoSEQ multiplex PCR; TCRdb's copy has only in-frame clones and lacks some. Of around 100,000 clones listed, 81% are singletons. The sequenced sample was peripheral blood. The receptor set was obtained from a man at least 80 years old with COVID-19, enrolled during active disease.

The V call is TRBV29-1, the J call TRBJ2-1, with TRBD1 matching 8 bases. CDR1 and CDR2 (germline): SQVTM, ANQGSEA. Trimming took 6 bases from V and 14 from J; bases not matched to a gene: 12. CDR3 size: 12 residues. CDR3 bases: TGCAGCGTCCGTCCCGGGACAGGTGCTGAGTTCTTC. Its translation: CSVRPGTGAEFF.

V is TRBV19 and J is TRBJ2-2, with 8 bases identical to TRBD1. With 9 bases clipped from V and 2 bases from J, the junction kept 2 bases outside the gene matches. Germline lookup yields CDR1 LNHDA and CDR2 SQIVND (reference sequence). The CDR3 is 13 amino acids. Here the CDR3 DNA reads TGTGCCAGCGGACAGGGTAACACCGGGGAGCTGTTTTTT. It codes for CASGQGNTGELFF.

J is TRBJ1-2 and V is TRBV5-1; possibly TRBD1 for D (5 bases). Germline V gene data show CDR1 as SGHRS and CDR2 as YFSETQ. The V end was cut by 4 bases, the J end by 7 bases, with 17 bases between. The CDR3 extends over 14 amino acids. CDR3 in amino acids: CASSPGGTDSGYTF. CDR3 DNA sequence: TGCGCCAGCAGCCCCGGGGGGACGGACTCTGGCTACACCTTC.

This chain connects TRBV2 to TRBJ2-2; TRBD1 matches at 9 bases. Germline CDR1 reads SNHLY; CDR2 reads FYNNEI. J was trimmed by 4 bases and V by 7 bases; bases with no gene match: 7. The CDR3 length is 15 residues. CDR3 amino acids: CASTPGQGRTGELFF. Here the CDR3 DNA reads TGTGCCAGCACCCCGGGACAGGGCCGCACCGGGGAGCTGTTTTTT.

In its sample, this clone was seen once. The genes are TRBV28 and TRBJ1-1; D ambiguous. Germline V gene data show CDR1 as MDHEN and CDR2 as SYDVKM. V lost 3 bases, J lost 1 base, and 6 bases lay in between. CDR3 length: 13 residues. As DNA, the CDR3 is TGTGCCAGCAGTTTGAACAGGAACACTGAAGCTTTCTTT. It codes for CASSLNRNTEAFF.

The chain couples TRBV19 to TRBJ2-7; D gene unclear. The CDR3 extends over 14 amino acids. In germline, CDR1 is LNHDA, CDR2 SQIVND (reference sequence). V lost 5 bases and J lost 1, with 12 bases in between. The CDR3 DNA reads TGTGCCAGTAGTCAGAGACTCCGGTCCTACGAGCAGTACTTC. The encoded protein is CASSQRLRSYEQYF.

This clone was counted only a few times. The chain has TRBV6-5 and TRBJ2-7, with TRBD2 as a possible D gene (5 bases). This CDR3 has 13 residues. Trimming left V 6 bases short and J 3 bases short, with 12 bases between. The germline gives CDR1 MNHEY, CDR2 SVGAGI. This chain's CDR3 is CASRPLRGYEQYF. The DNA of the CDR3 is TGTGCCAGCAGACCACTCCGGGGCTACGAGCAGTACTTC.

J is TRBJ2-1 and V is TRBV5-5; weak D call: TRBD1 (5 bases). Deletions cut 0 bases from V and 6 bases from J, with 13 bases between. Per germline, CDR1 SGHKS and CDR2 YYEKEE (reference sequence). The CDR3 contains 15 residues. CDR3 residues: CASSLVQGKANEQFF. In DNA form, the CDR3 reads TGTGCCAGCAGCTTGGTTCAGGGAAAGGCCAATGAGCAGTTCTTC.

The J gene is TRBJ2-2, the V gene TRBV5-4; 8 positions agree with TRBD1. Unmatched junction bases numbered 7, after V lost 4 bases and J lost 2 bases. CDR1 and CDR2 (germline): SGHNT, YYREEE (reference sequence). This CDR3 is built from 16 residues. The CDR3 DNA reads as TGTGCCAGCAGCGCCAGGGGGCGGGTTAACACCGGGGAGCTGTTTTTT. Translating it yields CASSARGRVNTGELFF.

The chain carries TRBV28 and TRBJ1-4; D gene unclear. Germline-derived CDR1 and CDR2 are MDHEN and SYDVKM. The V gene lost 5 bases and the J gene lost 7 bases, with 17 bases spanning the gap. The CDR3 consists of 15 residues. The chain's CDR3 is CASSGGNRFSEKLFF. In DNA form, the CDR3 reads TGTGCCAGCAGTGGAGGGAACCGCTTCAGTGAAAAACTGTTTTTT.

The chain recombines TRBV5-1 with TRBJ2-7; D call uncertain. This CDR3 is built from 15 residues. The ends were cut back, 0 bases at V and 0 bases at J, with 10 bases in the middle. CDR1 and CDR2 (germline): SGHRS, YFSETQ. The CDR3 loop reads CASSLVSLSSYEQYF. DNA of the CDR3: TGCGCCAGCAGCTTGGTTTCTCTGAGCTCCTACGAGCAGTACTTC. Supplemented by reference TRBV5-1 and TRBJ2-7, the full variable domain reads KAGVTQTPRYLIKTRGQQVTLSCSPISGHRSVSWYQQTPGQGLQFLFEYFSETQRNKGNFPGRFSGRQFSNSRSEMNVSTLELGDSALYLCASSLVSLSSYEQYFGPGTRLTVT.

The chain combines TRBV7-3 with TRBJ2-5; possibly TRBD2 for D (6 bases). With 0 bases removed from V and 6 bases from J, the gap between germline ends came to 8 bases. The CDR3 spans 13 residues. Germline V gene lookup returns CDR1 SGHTA and CDR2 FQGTGA. The CDR3 bases are TGTGCCAGCAGCTTAACAGGGACTCAGACCCAGTACTTC. Amino acids: CASSLTGTQTQYF. Looking up the rest from reference TRBV7-3 and TRBJ2-5 gives the full variable domain: GAGVSQTPSNKVTEKGKYVELRCDPISGHTALYWYRQSLGQGPEFLIYFQGTGAADDSGLPNDRFFAVRPEGSVSTLKIQRTERGDSAVYLCASSLTGTQTQYFGPGTRLLVL.

The rearrangement joins TRBV4-2 to TRBJ2-5, with 8 bases identical to TRBD2. The V segment lost 2 bases and the J segment 5 bases; nucleotides outside the gene matches: 10. Germline lookup yields CDR1 LGHNA and CDR2 YNFKEQ. CDR3 length equals 16 residues. The CDR3 nucleotides read TGTGCCAGCAGCCAAATCCTAGCGGGCGGGCTGGAGACCCAGTACTTC. This sequence encodes CASSQILAGGLETQYF.

The gene calls are TRBV7-6 and TRBJ2-7, with 7 bases aligning to TRBD1. The ends lost 1 base at V and 0 bases at J; junction bases unmatched: 6. Per the germline V gene, CDR1 is SGHVS and CDR2 is FNYEAQ. The CDR3 spans 16 residues. The CDR3 DNA sequence: TGTGCCAGCAGCTTAGGAGGCAGGGGGACCTCCTACGAGCAGTACTTC. This translates into CASSLGGRGTSYEQYF.

CDR3 in DNA: TGTGCCAGCAGCCAGACAGGCAGGGGCTACACCTTC. Amino acids: CASSQTGRGYTF. This chain links TRBV7-9 with TRBJ1-2; maybe TRBD1 (6 bases). CDR1 and CDR2 from the germline V gene are SEHNR and FQNEAQ (reference sequence). V was cut by 5 bases and J by 8 bases, with 12 bases left in between. The CDR3 is made up of 12 amino acids.